The present T cell receptor (beta chain) was sequenced within a study of CD8 T cells in ankylosing spondylitis. This clonotype came up many times. Antigen: not known. The CDR3 runs to 16 residues. Germline V gene lookup returns CDR1 LGHNA and CDR2 YSLEER. Trimming took 4 bases from V and 4 from J; bases not matched to a gene: 6. Study-level findings and limits: Past studies reported some motif variants in reactive arthritis synovial fluid and blood. Relatively rare in peripheral blood, disease-linked clones were also CD8+. Ankylosing spondylitis blood appeared to carry a characteristic TCR beta motif of roughly 8 highly homologous variants.

Libraries of TCR beta came from quantitative 5'-RACE with molecular barcodes. One entry per CDR3 protein results from TCRdb running MiXCR on the 5' RACE reads. In the table there are approximately 250,000 distinct CDR3 sequences, 8.2% of which are singletons. The material sequenced was blood, either unsorted or a sorted T cell fraction (not recorded which). This TCR came from a female donor with ankylosing spondylitis or in good health (not recorded which). The chain recombines TRBV4-3 with TRBJ2-2, with TRBD2 identical over 10 bases. The CDR3 loop reads CASSPTSGTGTGELFF. CDR3 bases: TGCGCCAGCAGCCCTACTAGCGGGACGGGCACCGGGGAGCTGTTTTTT.